The next 18 T cell receptor beta chains were all read from a single sample in a study of blood T cell repertoires in COVID-19. Using immunoSEQ multiplex PCR, the repertoire was profiled, and TCRdb retains in-frame clones only, with some absent. The repertoire has more than 150,000 clones, about 84% of them found once; the top ten carry about 4.9%. The specimen sequenced was peripheral blood. The receptors were gathered from a woman aged 25 to 39 with acute or convalescent COVID-19.

The chain has TRBV6-6 and TRBJ1-4, with 8 bases matching TRBD1. With 7 bases clipped from V and 4 bases from J, the junction kept 8 bases outside the gene matches. The CDR3 is 15 residues long. The germline gives CDR1 MNHNY, CDR2 SVGAGI (reference sequence). CDR3 coding DNA: TGTGCCAGCAAAGAAAGGACAGGGTATAATGAAAAACTGTTTTTT. Translated, it gives CASKERTGYNEKLFF.

V and J are TRBV28 and TRBJ2-7; the match to TRBD2 covers 9 bases. The germline V gene encodes CDR1 MDHEN and CDR2 SYDVKM. CDR3 length: 18 amino acids. V trimming: 6 bases; J trimming: 3 bases; junction bases outside the gene matches: 18. Written as DNA, the CDR3 is TGTGCCAGCAGGTTAGAAGCGGGAGGAAATTACGGAATCTACGAGCAGTACTTC. This gives the protein CASRLEAGGNYGIYEQYF.

The chain recombines TRBV6-6 with TRBJ1-4; unclear D gene. The V end lost 6 bases, the J end lost 8 bases, and 7 bases lay between the germline ends. The CDR3 has 11 residues. The germline CDR1 and CDR2 sequences are MNHNY and SVGAGI (reference sequence). CDR3 bases: TGTGCCAGCAGCGCAGTCGAAAAACTGTTTTTT. This codes for CASSAVEKLFF.

The CDR3 reads CASSLLRVEGQPQHF. The CDR3, as DNA: TGTGCCAGCAGTTTACTCAGGGTGGAGGGTCAGCCCCAGCATTTT. This chain links TRBV27 with TRBJ1-5; weak D call: TRBD1 (5 bases). CDR3 length: 15 residues. In germline, CDR1 is MNHEY, CDR2 SMNVEV (reference sequence). The germline V and J ends were trimmed by 2 bases and 6 bases, with 14 bases remaining between them.

This clone was observed once. The chain employs TRBV5-1 and TRBJ2-3, with 9 bases matching TRBD2. Germline loops: CDR1 SGHRS, CDR2 YFSETQ. Trimming cost V 4 bases and J 0 bases; bases outside gene matches: 9. The CDR3 runs 17 residues. The DNA for the CDR3 is TGCGCCAGCAGCGATATCACTAGCGGGCCGAGCACAGATACGCAGTATTTT. Protein product: CASSDITSGPSTDTQYF.

The sample holds a few counts of this clone. The chain uses TRBV27 and TRBJ1-1; 7 bases match TRBD1. Trimming at V came to 10 bases and at J to 1 base, leaving 6 bases not matched to a gene. The germline V gene has CDR1 MNHEY and CDR2 SMNVEV (reference sequence). The CDR3 is made up of 13 amino acids. The CDR3 DNA reads as TGTGCCACCAGGGGGGGGACGAACACTGAAGCTTTCTTT. The encoded protein is CATRGGTNTEAFF.

The chain has TRBV5-1 and TRBJ1-1; a possible D gene is TRBD1 (6 bases). The CDR3 is 14 amino acids. V shed 0 bases and J shed 3 bases, with 9 bases lying between them. CDR1 SGHRS and CDR2 YFSETQ come from the germline V gene. This chain's CDR3 is CASSLDRVDTEAFF. In nucleotides, the CDR3 is TGCGCCAGCAGCTTGGACAGGGTGGACACTGAAGCTTTCTTT.

This clone has only a few counts. The chain combines TRBV7-9 with TRBJ1-1, with a weak D call TRBD1 (6 bases). Per germline, CDR1 SEHNR and CDR2 FQNEAQ (reference sequence). Trimming removed 5 bases at V and 11 bases at J, with 18 bases between. The CDR3 spans 13 residues. The CDR3 sequence is CASSHRQVRWAFF. The CDR3 DNA follows: TGTGCCAGCAGCCATAGACAGGTCCGGTGGGCTTTCTTT.

This chain connects TRBV4-3 to TRBJ2-4; 9 bases map to TRBD2. The CDR3 runs to 20 residues. J gave up 1 base and V 0 bases, and 13 bases lay outside the gene matches. Per germline, CDR1 LGHNA and CDR2 YSLEER. CDR3 region: CASSQELRTSAMVAKNIQYF. CDR3 DNA sequence: TGCGCCAGCAGCCAAGAGTTGAGGACTAGCGCGATGGTGGCCAAAAACATTCAGTACTTC.

The genes are TRBV11-2 and TRBJ2-7, with TRBD2 matching 7 bases. The V and J ends lost 5 bases and 6 bases, in that order; junction bases with no gene match: 1. Per germline, CDR1 SGHAT and CDR2 FQNNGV. This CDR3 is 11 amino acids long. The CDR3 bases are TGTGCCAGCAGCATAGCGGGCGAGCAGTACTTC. Its translation: CASSIAGEQYF.

This sequence joins TRBV28 and TRBJ1-2; D ambiguous. The CDR3 has 17 residues. The germline V gene has CDR1 MDHEN and CDR2 SYDVKM. V was trimmed by 3 bases and J by 2 bases, leaving 19 bases between them. CDR3 loop: CASSFEGIPIENYGYTF. In nucleotides, the CDR3 is TGTGCCAGCAGTTTTGAGGGTATTCCGATCGAGAACTATGGCTACACCTTC.

V is TRBV30 and J is TRBJ1-5, with 10 bases fitting TRBD1. The CDR3 is 13 residues long. J lost 7 bases, V lost 5 bases, and 5 bases had no gene match. From germline, CDR1 is GTSNPN and CDR2 SVGIG (reference sequence). CDR3 DNA sequence: TGTGCCTGGGGGGGACAGGGGAAACAGCCCCAGCATTTT. Its protein is CAWGGQGKQPQHF.

J is TRBJ2-1 and V is TRBV30, with TRBD2 identical over 10 bases. CDR1 GTSNPN and CDR2 SVGIG come from the germline V gene (reference sequence). The CDR3 has 14 residues. Trimming at V came to 6 bases and at J to 8 bases, leaving 10 bases not matched to a gene. CDR3 DNA: TGTGCCTGTTCAATAGCGGGAGGCGTGGATGAGCAGTTCTTC. Its translation is CACSIAGGVDEQFF. Based on the CDR3 plus reference TRBV30 and TRBJ2-1, the full variable domain is SQTIHQWPATLVQPVGSPLSLECTVEGTSNPNLYWYRQAAGRGLQLLFYSVGIGQISSEVPQNLSASRPQDRQFILSSKKLLLSDSGFYLCACSIAGGVDEQFFGPGTRLTVL.

The CDR3 loop is CASSDHRGPNTEAFF. In nucleotides, the CDR3 is TGTGCCAGCAGCGATCACCGAGGGCCAAACACTGAAGCTTTCTTT. V is TRBV7-9 and J is TRBJ1-1, with no clear D. The CDR3 spans 15 residues. V lost 5 bases and J lost 2, with 15 bases in between. CDR1 and CDR2 (germline): SEHNR, FQNEAQ (reference sequence).

The CDR3 DNA follows: TGTGCCAGCAGCTTAGGAGGGACGCGGGGAACCCGCGAGCAGTACTTC. Its translation is CASSLGGTRGTREQYF. The J gene is TRBJ2-7, the V gene TRBV11-1; D is perhaps TRBD2 (6 bases). The CDR3 is 16 amino acids. Germline assignment: CDR1 SGHAT and CDR2 FQDESV (reference sequence). V was clipped by 1 base and J by 6 bases, with 19 bases between them. Based on the CDR3 plus reference TRBV11-1 and TRBJ2-7, the full variable domain is EAEVAQSPRYKITEKSQAVAFWCDPISGHATLYWYRQILGQGPELLVQFQDESVVDDSQLPKDRFSAERLKGVDSTLKIQPAELGDSAMYLCASSLGGTRGTREQYFGPGTRLTVT.

The V call is TRBV6-5, the J call TRBJ2-1, with D possibly TRBD2 on 6 matching bases. Germline CDR1 is MNHEY and CDR2 is SVGAGI. The CDR3 loop spans 13 amino acids. V lost 6 bases and J 9 bases, leaving 15 bases between the germline ends. The CDR3, as DNA: TGTGCCAGCAGCCGCGGGGAGTGGAGTGAGCAGTTCTTC. Translating it yields CASSRGEWSEQFF.

The rearrangement joins TRBV10-3 to TRBJ2-7, with TRBD2 matching 7 bases. The CDR3 is 12 amino acids. The V and J ends lost 5 bases and 5 bases, in that order; junction bases with no gene match: 3. In germline, CDR1 is ENHRY, CDR2 SYGVKD. CDR3 sequence: CAISMGGDEQYF. The CDR3 bases are TGTGCCATCAGTATGGGGGGGGACGAGCAGTACTTC.

The chain combines TRBV28 with TRBJ2-1; 8 bases are a match to TRBD2. The CDR3 is 17 residues long. CDR1 is MDHEN, CDR2 SYDVKM, per germline. V dropped 5 bases and J dropped 4; count of bases not matched to a gene: 13. In DNA form, the CDR3 reads TGTGCCAGCAGTACCTTTGCGGGTAGCGGGATTTACAATGAGCAGTTCTTC. This encodes CASSTFAGSGIYNEQFF.